This passage covers 27 T cell receptor beta chains from one sample sequenced in a study of cytomegalovirus exposure and HLA in healthy donors. 60 Vbeta and 13 Jbeta primers were used in PCR. Generated by immunoSEQ multiplex PCR, the TCRdb table keeps only in-frame clones and is missing some. The sample has 60,000 to 75,000 clones. The sample taken for sequencing was PBMCs. The origin of the receptors is a woman in her 30s in good health and CMV-seronegative.

The V call is TRBV2, the J call TRBJ1-1, with 7 positions matching TRBD1. The CDR3 covers 13 residues. Germline V gives CDR1 SNHLY, CDR2 FYNNEI. J lost 3 bases, V lost 6 bases, and 4 bases had no gene match. CDR3 in DNA: TGTGCCAGCAGCGCCGGGACAGACACTGAAGCTTTCTTT. Residues: CASSAGTDTEAFF.

This chain uses TRBV7-6 with TRBJ2-1; D is possibly TRBD2 (6 bases). Germline V gene sequence: CDR1 SGHVS, CDR2 FNYEAQ. The CDR3 is 15 residues long. Trimming took off 6 bases at V and 0 bases at J, with 12 bases between the two ends. CDR3 in amino acids: CASRPRGSSYNEQFF. As DNA, the CDR3 is TGTGCCAGCAGGCCTCGGGGGAGCTCCTACAATGAGCAGTTCTTC.

The chain couples TRBV6-1 to TRBJ1-1; TRBD1 aligns across 9 bases. Germline lookup yields CDR1 MNHNS and CDR2 SASEGT. With V trimmed by 6 bases and J by 4 bases, 3 bases remained unmatched. The CDR3 covers 13 residues. The CDR3 sequence is CASRGQGSTEAFF. CDR3 nucleotide sequence: TGTGCCAGCAGGGGACAGGGAAGCACTGAAGCTTTCTTT.

The chain joins TRBV28 to TRBJ2-7, with 8 bases fitting TRBD1. V lost 4 bases and J lost 0; bases outside the gene matches: 8. CDR3 length: 16 amino acids. Germline V CDR1 and CDR2: MDHEN, SYDVKM. CDR3 DNA: TGTGCCAGCAGTTCTGCCGGGACAGGAAGCTCCTACGAGCAGTACTTC. Encoded protein: CASSSAGTGSSYEQYF.

This chain uses TRBV4-1 with TRBJ1-2; possibly TRBD1 for D (6 bases). V was cut by 5 bases and J by 5 bases, with 21 bases left in between. This CDR3 contains 16 residues. CDR1 is MGHRA and CDR2 is YSYEKL in the germline V gene. CDR3 in amino acids: CASSTVPGQGGYGYTF. CDR3 nucleotide sequence: TGCGCCAGCAGCACAGTCCCGGGACAAGGAGGATATGGCTACACCTTC.

The genes are TRBV5-1 and TRBJ2-7; a weak D match, TRBD1 (6 bases). The CDR3 is 15 residues long. Trimming took off 0 bases at V and 3 bases at J, with 13 bases between the two ends. CDR1 SGHRS and CDR2 YFSETQ come from the germline V gene. Here the CDR3 reads CASSLEGVPLYEQYF. CDR3 in DNA: TGCGCCAGCAGCTTGGAGGGGGTACCCCTCTACGAGCAGTACTTC.

This chain uses TRBV4-2 with TRBJ2-7, with D possibly matching TRBD2 (5 bases). Trimming pared 0 bases from V and 7 bases from J, leaving 16 bases between. This CDR3 is built from 15 residues. Germline V lookup: CDR1 LGHNA, CDR2 YNFKEQ. CDR3 bases: TGTGCCAGCAGCCAAGACCCTCGGGGTGGATTAGAGCAGTACTTC. Its translation: CASSQDPRGGLEQYF.

The gene calls are TRBV28 and TRBJ2-1; 14 nucleotides align to TRBD2. The germline V gene has CDR1 MDHEN and CDR2 SYDVKM. Trimming took 6 bases from V and 10 from J; bases not matched to a gene: 8. The CDR3 extends over 15 amino acids. CDR3 loop: CASRPTSGGAAEQFF. CDR3 bases: TGTGCCAGCAGACCGACTAGCGGGGGGGCCGCGGAGCAGTTCTTC.

The chain links TRBV10-3 to TRBJ2-1, with 7 bases matching TRBD1. The V segment lost 4 bases and the J segment 3 bases; nucleotides outside the gene matches: 3. CDR1 and CDR2 from the germline V gene are ENHRY and SYGVKD. The CDR3 runs 14 residues. The CDR3 sequence: CAISGDRNYNEQFF. As DNA, the CDR3 is TGTGCCATCAGTGGGGACAGAAACTACAATGAGCAGTTCTTC.

The chain carries TRBV6-5 and TRBJ2-7; D unclear. The germline V and J ends were trimmed by 4 bases and 4 bases, with 5 bases remaining between them. This CDR3 region has 11 residues. Germline CDR1 reads MNHEY; CDR2 reads SVGAGI. Here the CDR3 DNA reads TGTGCCAGCAGTTCCAGGTACGAGCAGTACTTC. This encodes CASSSRYEQYF.

V is TRBV7-9 and J is TRBJ2-1; TRBD2 matches at 7 bases. The CDR3 is 15 amino acids. The germline CDR1 and CDR2 sequences are SEHNR and FQNEAQ (reference sequence). The junction had 6 bases not matched to a gene; V was cut back by 2 bases and J by 5 bases. CDR3 in DNA: TGTGCCAGCAGCTTACGGCGGGGGAAGGACAATGAGCAGTTCTTC. Translated: CASSLRRGKDNEQFF.

This chain uses TRBV6-5 with TRBJ1-5; TRBD1 matches 10 bases. The germline V gene encodes CDR1 MNHEY and CDR2 SVGAGI. Germline trimming cut 6 bases from V and 3 bases from J; bases unmatched to any gene: 5. This CDR3 region has 15 residues. The CDR3 coding sequence is TGTGCCAGCAGCCGACAGGGGGCAAACAATCAGCCCCAGCATTTT. Protein product: CASSRQGANNQPQHF.

The rearrangement joins TRBV28 to TRBJ2-1, with TRBD2 matching over 7 bases. Germline lookup yields CDR1 MDHEN and CDR2 SYDVKM. The trim removed 3 bases at V and 9 bases at J, leaving 8 bases unmatched. This CDR3 is 14 amino acids long. Written as DNA, the CDR3 is TGTGCCAGCAGTTTCCTGGCGGGAGAGGTTGAGCAGTTCTTC. It translates to CASSFLAGEVEQFF.

J is TRBJ2-2 and V is TRBV27; 11 bases are shared with TRBD2. CDR1 and CDR2 from the germline V gene are MNHEY and SMNVEV (reference sequence). Trimming removed 6 bases from V and 1 base from J; junction bases left unmatched: 4. The CDR3 spans 16 residues. CDR3 nucleotides: TGTGCCAGCAGGTCAACTAGCGGGGGGAACACCGGGGAGCTGTTTTTT. It encodes CASRSTSGGNTGELFF.

The rearrangement links TRBV29-1 to TRBJ2-2; 7 bases agree with TRBD2. CDR1 is SQVTM, CDR2 ANQGSEA, per germline. Trimming removed 6 bases from V and 1 base from J; junction bases left unmatched: 5. The CDR3 runs 14 residues. The CDR3 nucleotides are TGCAGCGTAGCGGGGCCTAAGAACACCGGGGAGCTGTTTTTT. Translating gives CSVAGPKNTGELFF.

The chain is built from TRBV13 and TRBJ1-1; 10 positions agree with TRBD1. Germline loops: CDR1 PRHDT, CDR2 FYEKMQ (reference sequence). Trimming at V came to 4 bases and at J to 7 bases, leaving 3 bases not matched to a gene. The CDR3 runs to 13 residues. CDR3 residues: CASSSGTGVEAFF. The CDR3 nucleotides are TGTGCCAGCAGCTCCGGGACAGGGGTTGAAGCTTTCTTT.

This chain connects TRBV15 to TRBJ2-7; 11 bases match TRBD2. The V segment lost 11 bases and the J segment 3 bases; nucleotides outside the gene matches: 6. Germline CDR1 reads LNHNV; CDR2 reads YYDKDF (reference sequence). The CDR3 loop spans 13 amino acids. The CDR3 region is CASSGTSGYEQYF. DNA for the CDR3: TGTGCCTCGTCGGGGACTAGCGGCTACGAGCAGTACTTC.

The chain combines TRBV6-1 with TRBJ2-1; tentatively, D is TRBD2 (5 bases). Germline CDR1 MNHNS, CDR2 SASEGT. CDR3 length: 14 residues. V dropped 0 bases and J dropped 7 bases, with 10 bases sitting between them. CDR3 in amino acids: CASSEAGVANEQFF. In DNA form, the CDR3 reads TGTGCCAGCAGTGAAGCAGGAGTAGCGAATGAGCAGTTCTTC.

The CDR3 nucleotides read TGTGCCAGCAGCTTGGGTGACAGGAGAGGGGGCTACACCTTC. It translates to CASSLGDRRGGYTF. The V gene is TRBV7-2, the J gene TRBJ1-2, with D perhaps TRBD1 (6 bases). Germline CDR1 is SGHTA and CDR2 is FQGNSA. The CDR3 is 14 amino acids. Trimming took 3 bases from V and 8 from J, leaving 16 bases between them. Full variable domain (missing parts from reference TRBV7-2 and TRBJ1-2): GAGVSQSPSNKVTEKGKDVELRCDPISGHTALYWYRQSLGQGLEFLIYFQGNSAPDKSGLPSDRFSAERTGGSVSTLTIQRTQQEDSAVYLCASSLGDRRGGYTFGSGTRLTVV.

This rearrangement joins TRBV5-1 to TRBJ2-5, with 9 bases matching TRBD1. Germline V gives CDR1 SGHRS, CDR2 YFSETQ. This CDR3 contains 15 residues. The trim removed 5 bases at V and 4 bases at J, leaving 9 bases unmatched. The CDR3 spells CASSSGQGTLETQYF. The DNA for the CDR3 is TGCGCCAGCAGTTCTGGACAGGGGACTTTAGAGACCCAGTACTTC.

The rearrangement joins TRBV7-2 to TRBJ2-5, with a possible D match to TRBD1 (7 bases). Germline CDR1 reads SGHTA; CDR2 reads FQGNSA. V lost 5 bases and J 5 bases, leaving 9 bases between the germline ends. The CDR3 has 12 amino acids. CDR3 DNA sequence: TGTGCCAGCAGCCAGGGGGGTGAGACCCAGTACTTC. It codes for CASSQGGETQYF. The variable domain in full, completed from reference TRBV7-2 and TRBJ2-5, reads GAGVSQSPSNKVTEKGKDVELRCDPISGHTALYWYRQSLGQGLEFLIYFQGNSAPDKSGLPSDRFSAERTGGSVSTLTIQRTQQEDSAVYLCASSQGGETQYFGPGTRLLVL.

CDR3 region: CASSPGGIGYEQYF. CDR3 nucleotide sequence: TGTGCCAGCAGCCCCGGAGGGATCGGCTACGAGCAGTACTTC. The chain links TRBV6-5 to TRBJ2-7; perhaps TRBD2 as D (6 bases). From germline, CDR1 is MNHEY and CDR2 SVGAGI. This CDR3 contains 14 residues. V was pared by 6 bases and J by 3 bases, with 15 bases between.

The chain links TRBV19 to TRBJ2-3; 7 bases match TRBD1. J gave up 2 bases and V 5 bases, and 7 bases lay outside the gene matches. Germline V gene data show CDR1 as LNHDA and CDR2 as SQIVND (reference sequence). CDR3 size: 15 residues. The CDR3: CASSALDRDTDTQYF. The DNA for the CDR3 is TGTGCCAGTAGTGCCCTTGACAGGGACACAGATACGCAGTATTTT.

The V gene is TRBV28, the J gene TRBJ2-7, with TRBD1 matching 7 bases. The germline CDR1 and CDR2 sequences are MDHEN and SYDVKM. This CDR3 spans 13 amino acids. J gave up 3 bases and V 6 bases, and 5 bases lay outside the gene matches. The CDR3 sequence is CASSGTAHYEQYF. The DNA for the CDR3 is TGTGCCAGCAGCGGGACAGCGCACTACGAGCAGTACTTC.

V is TRBV2 and J is TRBJ2-7; 7 bases map to TRBD2. Germline CDR1 and CDR2: SNHLY and FYNNEI. The CDR3 is 16 amino acids. The ends lost 7 bases at V and 2 bases at J; junction bases unmatched: 14. The CDR3 nucleotides read TGTGCCAGCACCCCGGCTCAGGGAGGGCGCACCTACGAGCAGTACTTC. Its protein is CASTPAQGGRTYEQYF. The full variable domain, rest sourced from reference TRBV2 and TRBJ2-7, is EPEVTQTPSHQVTQMGQEVILRCVPISNHLYFYWYRQILGQKVEFLVSFYNNEISEKSEIFDDQFSVERPDGSNFTLKIRSTKLEDSAMYFCASTPAQGGRTYEQYFGPGTRLTVT.

The gene calls are TRBV7-8 and TRBJ1-1; D is undetermined. CDR1 and CDR2 from the germline V gene are SGHVS and FQNEAQ. Trimming removed 1 base from V and 4 bases from J, with 16 bases in between. The CDR3 length is 16 residues. The CDR3, as DNA: TGTGCCAGCAGCTTAGTGACGGGTATGGTGAGCACTGAAGCTTTCTTT. It codes for CASSLVTGMVSTEAFF.

This chain uses TRBV9 with TRBJ2-2, with 10 bases identical to TRBD2. With V trimmed by 0 bases and J by 3 bases, 11 bases remained unmatched. In germline, CDR1 is SGDLS, CDR2 YYNGEE. This CDR3 contains 19 residues. CDR3 nucleotide sequence: TGTGCCAGCAGCGTAGGAGGGCTAGCGGGAGTTGGGGACACCGGGGAGCTGTTTTTT. Translated: CASSVGGLAGVGDTGELFF.